The 32 T cell receptor beta chains in this list originate from one sample, sequenced in a study of PD-1 blockade in classical Hodgkin lymphoma. Time point reported: cycle 4 day 1 (C4D1), after more than five weeks of nivolumab. The patients all showed relapse after autologous stem cell transplantation, while their brentuximab vedotin exposure varied. Method: immunoSEQ multiplex PCR; TCRdb's copy keeps in-frame clones and lacks some. The sample lists just under 65,000 clones, around nine tenths occurring once. The sequencing here drew on peripheral blood mononuclear cells (PBMCs), taken before the fourth cycle of nivolumab. The receptors were sampled from a human donor with classical Hodgkin lymphoma.

V gene TRBV28 combines with J gene TRBJ2-1; a weak D match, TRBD2 (5 bases). The CDR3 sequence is 15 residues long. V lost 6 bases and J 6 bases, leaving 18 bases between the germline ends. Germline CDR1 reads MDHEN; CDR2 reads SYDVKM. CDR3 amino acids: CASSPQTRLPNEQFF. The CDR3 region has the DNA TGTGCCAGCAGCCCCCAAACTCGACTACCCAATGAGCAGTTCTTC.

This clone was found a few times. The chain links TRBV7-9 to TRBJ2-7, with a tentative D call TRBD1 (5 bases). CDR1 and CDR2 from the germline V gene are SEHNR and FQNEAQ (reference sequence). Trimming removed 6 bases at V and 2 bases at J, with 8 bases between. The CDR3 has 12 amino acids. The CDR3 region has the DNA TGTGCCAGCAGTTACAGGACCTACGAGCAGTACTTC. It specifies CASSYRTYEQYF.

This chain joins TRBV6-1 and TRBJ2-5; D is possibly TRBD2 (5 bases). V was shortened by 1 base and J by 4 bases, with 10 bases between the two germline ends. The CDR3 is made up of 14 amino acids. CDR1 is MNHNS and CDR2 is SASEGT in the germline V gene. The CDR3 sequence: CASSEDRGIETQYF. CDR3 DNA sequence: TGTGCCAGCAGTGAAGATCGGGGAATAGAGACCCAGTACTTC.

The chain combines TRBV7-3 with TRBJ2-1, with 11 bases lining up with TRBD1. The CDR3 runs 15 residues. J was trimmed by 3 bases and V by 7 bases; bases with no gene match: 5. Germline CDR1 and CDR2: SGHTA and FQGTGA. CDR3 in amino acids: CASKSGTGGYNEQFF. In nucleotides, the CDR3 is TGTGCCAGCAAATCCGGGACAGGGGGCTACAATGAGCAGTTCTTC.

The chain employs TRBV6-1 and TRBJ1-1, with TRBD1 identical over 10 bases. V shed 10 bases and J 3 bases; nucleotides not matched to a gene: 11. The CDR3 is 15 residues long. Germline values: CDR1 MNHNS, CDR2 SASEGT. The CDR3 sequence is CATRNRDRGDTEAFF. CDR3 bases: TGTGCCACCCGAAACCGGGACAGGGGTGACACTGAAGCTTTCTTT.

CDR3 loop: CASSVGSGSNTEAFF. The CDR3, as DNA: TGTGCCAGCAGCGTAGGTTCAGGGTCGAACACTGAAGCTTTCTTT. The chain uses TRBV9 and TRBJ1-1; weak D call: TRBD1 (5 bases). Looked up from germline, CDR1 is SGDLS and CDR2 is YYNGEE. V shed 0 bases and J shed 1 base, with 10 bases lying between them. The CDR3 extends over 15 amino acids.

The CDR3, as DNA: TGCGCCAGCAGCTTTATCGGCGGGAGCACAGATACGCAGTATTTT. Translation gives CASSFIGGSTDTQYF. The chain combines TRBV5-1 with TRBJ2-3; perhaps TRBD2 as D (5 bases). From germline, CDR1 is SGHRS and CDR2 YFSETQ. The CDR3 runs 15 residues. V gave up 2 bases and J gave up 0 bases, with 10 bases separating them.

Here the CDR3 DNA reads TGCGCCAGCAGTGAGTTGGCCAGCACAGATACGCAGTATTTT. Encoded protein: CASSELASTDTQYF. The rearrangement links TRBV10-1 to TRBJ2-3; no firm D call. Germline values: CDR1 WNHNN, CDR2 SYGVQD (reference sequence). CDR3 length: 14 residues. Between the trimmed V and J ends, which lost 1 base and 0 bases, there was a span of 5 bases.

The chain couples TRBV6-5 to TRBJ2-1; D is unclear. Between the trimmed V and J ends, which lost 0 bases and 2 bases, there was a span of 5 bases. CDR1 MNHEY and CDR2 SVGAGI come from the germline V gene. This CDR3 comprises 14 residues. The CDR3 DNA is TGTGCCAGCAGTTACTCGGCGACCTACAATGAGCAGTTCTTC. It yields the protein CASSYSATYNEQFF.

This clone has only a few counts. The chain uses TRBV5-1 and TRBJ2-7, with D possibly matching TRBD1 (6 bases). The CDR3 is 12 amino acids. The ends were cut back, 3 bases at V and 7 bases at J, with 11 bases in the middle. Germline values: CDR1 SGHRS, CDR2 YFSETQ. Here the CDR3 reads CASSSQGWEQYF. Here the CDR3 DNA reads TGCGCCAGCAGCTCACAGGGTTGGGAGCAGTACTTC.

This chain connects TRBV11-2 to TRBJ2-3; 9 bases agree with TRBD1. Germline V gives CDR1 SGHAT, CDR2 FQNNGV. The CDR3 length is 13 residues. Trimming cost V 6 bases and J 5 bases; bases outside gene matches: 3. The CDR3 DNA sequence: TGTGCCAGCAGGGGACAGGGAGTAGATACGCAGTATTTT. It codes for CASRGQGVDTQYF. Full variable domain (outside the CDR3, taken from reference TRBV11-2 and TRBJ2-3): EAGVAQSPRYKIIEKRQSVAFWCNPISGHATLYWYQQILGQGPKLLIQFQNNGVVDDSQLPKDRFSAERLKGVDSTLKIQPAKLEDSAVYLCASRGQGVDTQYFGPGTRLTVL.

The rearrangement uses TRBV5-5 and TRBJ1-4, with D hard to call. Trimming cost V 1 base and J 0 bases, with 4 bases left between them. The CDR3 is 14 amino acids. Germline V gives CDR1 SGHKS, CDR2 YYEKEE (reference sequence). The CDR3 spells CASSLLATNEKLFF. The CDR3 bases are TGTGCCAGCAGCTTGTTAGCAACTAATGAAAAACTGTTTTTT.

The rearrangement joins TRBV23-1 to TRBJ2-3; D unresolved. TRBV23-1 is an ORF; its function is uncertain. The CDR3 has 15 residues. V lost 3 bases and J lost 4, with 14 bases in between. DNA of the CDR3: TGCGCCAGCAGTCACCCCCTTTCGGCCTCAGATACGCAGTATTTT. This gives the protein CASSHPLSASDTQYF.

The rearrangement joins TRBV27 to TRBJ2-1; D uncertain. The V end lost 3 bases, the J end lost 0 bases, and 6 bases lay between the germline ends. This CDR3 has 14 residues. In germline, CDR1 is MNHEY, CDR2 SMNVEV (reference sequence). The CDR3: CASSLVSSYNEQFF. CDR3 bases: TGTGCCAGCAGTTTGGTCAGCTCCTACAATGAGCAGTTCTTC.

V gene TRBV4-1 combines with J gene TRBJ1-1; D is ambiguous. V was pared by 1 base and J by 2 bases, with 5 bases between. CDR3 length: 13 amino acids. Germline CDR1 reads MGHRA; CDR2 reads YSYEKL. The chain's CDR3 is CASSQGGNTEAFF. The CDR3 DNA sequence: TGCGCCAGCAGCCAAGGGGGAAACACTGAAGCTTTCTTT.

The chain has TRBV4-2 and TRBJ2-3; TRBD2 matches 11 bases. The length of the CDR3 is 16 residues. V gave up 4 bases and J gave up 2 bases; unmatched junction bases: 5. Germline CDR1 LGHNA, CDR2 YNFKEQ. The CDR3 nucleotides are TGTGCCAGCAGCCCGGAGACTAGCGGGGCCACAGATACGCAGTATTTT. Amino acid sequence: CASSPETSGATDTQYF.

This clone came up a few times. V and J are TRBV28 and TRBJ1-1; 8 bases are shared with TRBD1. Germline-derived CDR1 and CDR2 are MDHEN and SYDVKM. Trimming at V came to 6 bases and at J to 4 bases, leaving 7 bases not matched to a gene. The CDR3 covers 14 residues. The CDR3: CASRSQGGGTEAFF. The DNA for the CDR3 is TGTGCCAGCAGATCACAGGGGGGAGGCACTGAAGCTTTCTTT.

The chain recombines TRBV30 with TRBJ2-5; no reliable D call. The CDR3 is 14 amino acids. Germline V gene lookup returns CDR1 GTSNPN and CDR2 SVGIG (reference sequence). V lost 1 base to trimming and J lost 5 bases, with 14 bases between them. CDR3 in amino acids: CAWSDGWAVETQYF. The CDR3 DNA sequence: TGTGCCTGGAGTGACGGTTGGGCGGTCGAGACCCAGTACTTC.

V and J are TRBV4-1 and TRBJ1-1; no clear D gene. The CDR3 covers 12 residues. The germline CDR1 and CDR2 sequences are MGHRA and YSYEKL. V was shortened by 0 bases and J by 10 bases, with 9 bases between the two germline ends. CDR3: CASSQDGTRAFF. In DNA form, the CDR3 reads TGCGCCAGCAGCCAAGATGGTACCCGAGCTTTCTTT.

This chain links TRBV6-1 with TRBJ2-7, with TRBD2 identical over 7 bases. Germline-derived CDR1 and CDR2 are MNHNS and SASEGT. The V and J ends lost 4 bases and 0 bases, in that order; junction bases with no gene match: 3. This CDR3 has 14 amino acids. CDR3 DNA: TGTGCCAGCAGTGGGCGGGGGAGCTCCTACGAGCAGTACTTC. Its protein product is CASSGRGSSYEQYF.

The V call is TRBV7-8, the J call TRBJ2-1; 10 nucleotides match TRBD2. The CDR3 sequence is 15 residues long. Germline V lookup: CDR1 SGHVS, CDR2 FQNEAQ. J lost 6 bases, V lost 5 bases, and 7 bases had no gene match. For the CDR3, the DNA is TGTGCCAGCAGCCTATCCGGGACTAGCGCCAATGAGCAGTTCTTC. This translates into CASSLSGTSANEQFF.

With respect to this clone: At one boundary the junction diverges from the germline segment, which might be a read error. This chain uses TRBV6-1 with TRBJ1-1; the D is unclear. The CDR3 extends over 14 amino acids. CDR1 is MNHNS, CDR2 SASEGT, per germline. DNA of the CDR3: TGTGCCATCAGTGATGGAATTCAAGACACTGAAGCTTTCTTT. This sequence encodes CAISDGIQDTEAFF.

This chain links TRBV7-9 with TRBJ2-1; tentatively, D is TRBD1 (5 bases). The CDR3 contains 16 residues. The germline V and J ends were trimmed by 6 bases and 0 bases, with 15 bases remaining between them. Germline V gene lookup returns CDR1 SEHNR and CDR2 FQNEAQ (reference sequence). DNA of the CDR3: TGTGCCAGCAGACCGACTGACAGCCTCTCCTACAATGAGCAGTTCTTC. This sequence encodes CASRPTDSLSYNEQFF.

This chain connects TRBV28 to TRBJ2-7; a possible D gene is TRBD1 (5 bases). The V and J ends lost 8 bases and 5 bases respectively, with 19 bases between them. This CDR3 has 14 residues. CDR1 and CDR2 from the germline V gene are MDHEN and SYDVKM. The CDR3, as DNA: TGTGCCAGCCAGCTCCCAGGGCAGCCTCACGAGCAGTACTTC. This codes for CASQLPGQPHEQYF.

V usage is TRBV18 and J usage is TRBJ2-1; no clear D. Germline lookup yields CDR1 KGHSH and CDR2 LQKENI. The V end lost 3 bases, the J end lost 0 bases, and 6 bases lay between the germline ends. The CDR3 is made up of 14 amino acids. The CDR3 nucleotides are TGTGCCAGCTCACCTCCGGGCTCCTACAATGAGCAGTTCTTC. The encoded protein is CASSPPGSYNEQFF.

The chain couples TRBV5-1 to TRBJ2-7; D gene ambiguous. Trimming shortened V by 7 bases and J by 5 bases, and 19 bases separated the two germline ends. In germline, CDR1 is SGHRS, CDR2 YFSETQ. The CDR3 contains 14 residues. Here the CDR3 DNA reads TGCGCCAGCTCGCCCCTGGACCCCACCAACGAGCAGTACTTC. Residues: CASSPLDPTNEQYF.

The rearrangement uses TRBV2 and TRBJ2-5, with D perhaps given as TRBD1 or TRBD2 (6 bases each). The CDR3 runs to 14 residues. Trimming cost V 6 bases and J 7 bases, with 18 bases left between them. From germline, CDR1 is SNHLY and CDR2 FYNNEI. Here the CDR3 reads CASRARGQYRTQYF. The CDR3, as DNA: TGTGCCAGCAGGGCTCGGGGGCAATATCGGACCCAGTACTTC.

The rearrangement joins TRBV9 to TRBJ2-1, with D perhaps TRBD2 (6 bases). CDR1 is SGDLS, CDR2 YYNGEE, per germline. The CDR3 extends over 15 amino acids. Between the trimmed V and J ends, which lost 0 bases and 6 bases, there was a span of 13 bases. The CDR3 DNA reads as TGTGCCAGCAGCGTAGGACTAGAGAGGTTCAATGAGCAGTTCTTC. Protein sequence: CASSVGLERFNEQFF.

The V call is TRBV7-9, the J call TRBJ2-2; D is undetermined. V shed 7 bases and J shed 0 bases, with 9 bases lying between them. In germline, CDR1 is SEHNR, CDR2 FQNEAQ (reference sequence). The CDR3 runs 14 residues. The CDR3 region has the DNA TGTGCCAGCAAGGGATCGACGAACACCGGGGAGCTGTTTTTT. It specifies CASKGSTNTGELFF.

This clone was seen a single time. The chain uses TRBV28 and TRBJ1-5; D is perhaps TRBD1 (6 bases). This CDR3 contains 15 residues. Germline CDR1 is MDHEN and CDR2 is SYDVKM. V dropped 7 bases and J dropped 5 bases, with 18 bases sitting between them. The CDR3 nucleotides are TGTGCCAGCACAGGTCAGGGTAGGGGGGATCAGCCCCAGCATTTT. It translates to CASTGQGRGDQPQHF. Combining the CDR3 with reference TRBV28 and TRBJ1-5 gives the whole variable domain DVKVTQSSRYLVKRTGEKVFLECVQDMDHENMFWYRQDPGLGLRLIYFSYDVKMKEKGDIPEGYSVSREKKERFSLILESASTNQTSMYLCASTGQGRGDQPQHFGDGTRLSIL.

The chain is built from TRBV6-6 and TRBJ2-5; D unresolved. The CDR3 loop spans 11 amino acids. Germline V gives CDR1 MNHNY, CDR2 SVGAGI (reference sequence). V dropped 6 bases and J dropped 1 base, with 3 bases sitting between them. The CDR3, as DNA: TGTGCCAGCAGCCTCCAAGAGACCCAGTACTTC. Amino acids: CASSLQETQYF.

J is TRBJ2-1 and V is TRBV5-1, with TRBD2 identical over 10 bases. The germline V gene encodes CDR1 SGHRS and CDR2 YFSETQ. This CDR3 region has 15 residues. Trimming at V came to 4 bases and at J to 4 bases, leaving 5 bases not matched to a gene. CDR3 nucleotide sequence: TGCGCCAGCAGCGCACTAGCGGGGAGTTACAATGAGCAGTTCTTC. This codes for CASSALAGSYNEQFF. The full variable domain, in which reference TRBV5-1 and TRBJ2-1 provide the parts outside the CDR3, is KAGVTQTPRYLIKTRGQQVTLSCSPISGHRSVSWYQQTPGQGLQFLFEYFSETQRNKGNFPGRFSGRQFSNSRSEMNVSTLELGDSALYLCASSALAGSYNEQFFGPGTRLTVL.